These 4 T cell receptor beta chains were sequenced from one sample in a study of T cells in Graves' hyperthyroidism and ophthalmopathy. The TCR beta CDR3 regions underwent amplification using RNA transcripts as the source. Primed by the HTBI set, a first-round RT-PCR was run on the TCR CDR3. From the multiplex PCR reads, TCRdb called clonotypes with MiXCR, one entry per CDR3 protein. The sample includes tens of thousands of distinct CDR3 sequences, 40% to 55% seen only once; the top ten take approximately 6%. Sample: blood. Receptors were obtained from a woman between 45 and 60 years old with Graves' hyperthyroidism that later progressed to Graves' ophthalmopathy.

To note about this clonotype: The conserved closing phenylalanine or tryptophan is absent in this CDR3, likely reflecting a read error. The chain links TRBV20-1 to TRBJ1-1; 11 bases fit TRBD1. This CDR3 comprises 15 residues. Germline V CDR1 and CDR2: DFQATT, SNEGSKA (reference sequence). CDR3 residues: CSAREDRGLGTEAFL. The CDR3 nucleotides are TGCAGCGCTAGAGAGGACAGGGGGCTTGGCACTGAAGCTTTCTTG.

The chain uses TRBV20-1 and TRBJ2-5, with D uncertain. Trimming removed 5 bases at V and 3 bases at J, with 7 bases between. In germline, CDR1 is DFQATT, CDR2 SNEGSKA (reference sequence). This CDR3 has 11 residues. CDR3 DNA sequence: TGCAGTGCTCCTCAGGAAGAGACCCAGTACTTC. It codes for CSAPQEETQYF.

This chain links TRBV7-6 with TRBJ1-2; possibly TRBD1 for D (6 bases). This CDR3 has 13 amino acids. Trimming left V 0 bases short and J 8 bases short, with 10 bases between. Germline CDR1 SGHVS, CDR2 FNYEAQ. CDR3 nucleotide sequence: TGTGCCAGCAGCTTAGCCACAGGGAGGGGCTACACCTTC. This translates into CASSLATGRGYTF.

The sample holds many counts of this clonotype. Here the CDR3 reads CASSPIGLAGGYEQFF. The CDR3 coding sequence is TGTGCCAGCAGCCCAATAGGGCTAGCGGGAGGCTATGAGCAGTTCTTC. The chain is built from TRBV7-9 and TRBJ2-1, with 11 bases lining up with TRBD2. In germline, CDR1 is SEHNR, CDR2 FQNEAQ (reference sequence). This CDR3 spans 16 amino acids. Losses at the gene ends were 5 bases for V and 8 bases for J; bases not matched to a gene: 11.